This TCR beta chain was recovered during a study of memory CD4+ T cells and cytomegalovirus serostatus. Study summary: Donors were healthy Belgian adults, several CMV seropositive and 24 seronegative.

The CDR3 loop spans 16 amino acids. CDR1 MGHRA and CDR2 YSYEKL come from the germline V gene. Trimming removed 5 bases at V and 2 bases at J, with 19 bases between. Single viable CD3+CD4+CD8-CD45RO+ cells were sorted as the memory CD4+ T cells. CD4+ T cells were isolated by positive magnetic selection. Authors' analysis steps: Out-of-frame sequences were removed, leaving 2 million to 2.5 million distinct TCRbeta sequences. Libraries were prepared by immunoSEQ multiplex PCR; TCRdb keeps only in-frame clonotypes and omits some of them. Clone size and V and J calls were adopted from that table, with D and trimming inferred from the DNA. The sample records 40,000 or so clones, 79% being singletons. Concerning this clone itself: Its antigen is undetermined.

General observations from the study: The CMV-associated TCR signature appears largely within the CD4+ memory repertoire.

This sequence was found in an adult in good health and CMV-seronegative. V gene TRBV4-1 combines with J gene TRBJ2-7, with TRBD2 as a possible D gene (7 bases). The sample was memory CD4+ T cells from blood. The DNA of the CDR3 is TGCGCCAGCAGCTTGGGAGGGACAATGACACCCTACGAGCAGTACTTC. Protein product: CASSLGGTMTPYEQYF.